These T cell receptor beta chains were read from a single sample in a study of shared clonotypes between healthy human individuals. Generated by immunoSEQ multiplex PCR, the TCRdb table keeps only in-frame clones and is missing some. The table has about 680,000 clones, about 91% seen once; the top ten hold approximately 22%. The sample consisted of naive CD8+ T cells sorted from blood. The receptors originated from a man in his thirties or forties in good health. Each CDR3 is given with its conserved first and last residue. D genes are given only for firm matches. The size of a clone is reported for some rows only, either as once, few or many, or as a class for expanded clones.

D gene	V gene	clone size	J gene	CDR3 length	CDR3 protein	CDR3 DNA
TRBD2	TRBV5-1	.	TRBJ2-1	17	CASSLEGLAGGGNEQFF	TGCGCCAGCAGCTTGGAGGGACTAGCGGGAGGGGGCAATGAGCAGTTCTTC
TRBD2	TRBV11-2	.	TRBJ2-4	16	CASSLEVAGAFGIQYF	TGTGCCAGCAGCTTAGAGGTAGCGGGAGCTTTCGGCATTCAGTACTTC
.	TRBV4-1	.	TRBJ2-1	14	CASSQEPSMYEQFF	TGCGCCAGCAGCCAAGAACCTAGTATGTATGAGCAGTTCTTC
TRBD1	TRBV2	.	TRBJ2-5	16	CASRSPPRDRQETQYF	TGTGCCAGCAGATCCCCCCCCCGGGACAGACAAGAGACCCAGTACTTC
.	TRBV29-1	.	TRBJ2-1	14	CSVEGLAKYNEQFF	TGCAGCGTTGAGGGGTTGGCCAAATACAATGAGCAGTTCTTC
TRBD1	TRBV25-1	.	TRBJ1-5	15	CASSVGGQGNQPQHF	TGTGCCAGCAGTGTCGGGGGACAGGGCAATCAGCCCCAGCATTTT
TRBD2	TRBV7-9	.	TRBJ2-3	15	CASSLSGSGRNTQYF	TGTGCCAGCAGCTTATCGGGTAGCGGGAGGAATACGCAGTATTTT
.	TRBV27	.	TRBJ1-1	14	CASSLGRGSTEAFF	TGTGCCAGCAGTTTAGGCCGGGGGAGCACTGAAGCTTTCTTT
TRBD2	TRBV11-2	.	TRBJ2-1	19	CASSLPTSPLAGGPPEQFF	TGTGCCAGCAGCTTGCCCACCTCCCCGCTAGCGGGAGGGCCGCCTGAGCAGTTCTTC
TRBD1	TRBV7-9	.	TRBJ2-7	15	CASSSSRDRGYEQYF	TGTGCCAGCAGTTCATCCCGGGACAGGGGATACGAGCAGTACTTC
.	TRBV5-4	.	TRBJ2-3	16	CASSLEPKSRTDTQYF	TGTGCCAGCAGCTTAGAGCCTAAGAGCCGCACAGATACGCAGTATTTT
.	TRBV27	few	TRBJ1-1	14	CASSLRTMNTEAFF	TGTGCCAGCAGCTTAAGAACAATGAACACTGAAGCTTTCTTT
TRBD2	TRBV29-1	.	TRBJ2-5	13	CSVYSGSTETQYF	TGCAGCGTTTATAGCGGGAGTACGGAGACCCAGTACTTC
.	TRBV7-9	.	TRBJ2-2	14	CASSLGVNTGELFF	TGTGCCAGCAGCTTAGGGGTGAACACCGGGGAGCTGTTTTTT
.	TRBV25-1	.	TRBJ2-1	15	CASSEGMGTYNEQFF	TGTGCCAGCAGTGAAGGTATGGGTACCTACAATGAGCAGTTCTTC
.	TRBV9	.	TRBJ1-1	17	CASSVEGHDRVNTEAFF	TGTGCCAGCAGCGTAGAGGGGCACGACAGAGTGAACACTGAAGCTTTCTTT
.	TRBV19	.	TRBJ2-7	14	CASSISDVSYEQYF	TGTGCCAGTAGTATAAGCGACGTCTCCTACGAGCAGTACTTC
.	TRBV7-9	.	TRBJ2-1	12	CATEGTLNEQFF	TGTGCCACCGAAGGGACTCTCAATGAGCAGTTCTTC
.	TRBV5-1	.	TRBJ2-5	13	CASSLWLQETQYF	TGCGCCAGCAGCTTATGGCTGCAAGAGACCCAGTACTTC
.	TRBV14	few	TRBJ2-7	16	CASSQAGAGPANEQYF	TGTGCCAGCAGCCAAGCAGGGGCGGGACCCGCTAACGAGCAGTACTTC
.	TRBV2	.	TRBJ2-1	12	CASSEGGHEQFF	TGTGCCAGCAGCGAAGGGGGGCATGAGCAGTTCTTC
.	TRBV7-8	.	TRBJ2-2	13	CASSLGNTGELFF	TGTGCCAGCAGCTTAGGGAACACCGGGGAGCTGTTTTTT
.	TRBV27	once	TRBJ1-1	15	CASSVQGKVNTEAFF	TGTGCCAGCAGCGTGCAGGGTAAAGTGAACACTGAAGCTTTCTTT
TRBD2	TRBV29-1	.	TRBJ2-7	15	CSVEGGTSGSYEQYF	TGCAGCGTTGAAGGGGGGACTAGCGGGAGTTACGAGCAGTACTTC
TRBD2	TRBV28	.	TRBJ2-7	16	CASSLATSGSSYEQYF	TGTGCCAGCAGTTTGGCGACTAGCGGGTCCTCCTACGAGCAGTACTTC
TRBD1	TRBV19	.	TRBJ2-7	14	CASKTGTGGYEQYF	TGTGCCAGTAAGACCGGGACAGGGGGCTACGAGCAGTACTTC
TRBD2	TRBV19	.	TRBJ2-3	14	CASTPSGRSDTQYF	TGTGCCAGTACGCCTAGCGGGAGATCAGATACGCAGTATTTT
.	TRBV5-6	.	TRBJ2-7	16	CASSLGLGVSSYEQYF	TGTGCCAGCAGCTTGGGCCTCGGGGTGAGCTCCTACGAGCAGTACTTC
TRBD2	TRBV5-1	.	TRBJ2-7	19	CASSLEGLAGGSWRYEQYF	TGCGCCAGCAGCTTGGAGGGCCTAGCGGGAGGCTCTTGGCGTTACGAGCAGTACTTC
.	TRBV11-1	.	TRBJ2-3	14	CASSSGQNTDTQYF	TGTGCCAGCAGCTCAGGACAAAACACAGATACGCAGTATTTT
.	TRBV6-1	.	TRBJ2-7	14	CATILSGGSYEQYF	TGTGCCACCATCCTCTCGGGTGGCTCCTACGAGCAGTACTTC
.	TRBV7-9	.	TRBJ1-5	14	CASSLEGSYQPQHF	TGTGCCAGCAGCTTAGAGGGGTCCTATCAGCCCCAGCATTTT
TRBD1	TRBV4-1	once	TRBJ1-3	15	CASSQRDSSGNTIYF	TGCGCCAGCAGCCAGAGGGACAGCTCTGGAAACACCATATATTTT
.	TRBV7-9	once	TRBJ2-7	16	CASSLVVAASSYEQYF	TGTGCCAGCAGCTTAGTGGTAGCGGCAAGCTCCTACGAGCAGTACTTC
.	TRBV5-6	.	TRBJ1-4	14	CASSQVATNEKLFF	TGTGCCAGCAGCCAAGTTGCAACTAATGAAAAACTGTTTTTT
.	TRBV9	.	TRBJ2-1	13	CASSVGTYNEQFF	TGTGCCAGCAGCGTCGGGACTTACAATGAGCAGTTCTTC
.	TRBV11-2	.	TRBJ2-2	17	CASSLEPGHLNTGELFF	TGTGCCAGCAGCTTAGAACCGGGACATCTGAACACCGGGGAGCTGTTTTTT
TRBD1	TRBV27	.	TRBJ2-7	15	CASRTSGTESYEQYF	TGTGCCAGCAGAACTTCCGGGACAGAGTCCTACGAGCAGTACTTC
.	TRBV9	once	TRBJ2-1	16	CASSVEGVGRGGEQFF	TGTGCCAGCAGCGTAGAGGGGGTCGGGAGAGGAGGTGAGCAGTTCTTC
.	TRBV15	.	TRBJ2-7	15	CATSRELGISYEQYF	TGTGCCACCAGCAGAGAACTCGGGATCTCCTACGAGCAGTACTTC
TRBD2	TRBV9	.	TRBJ2-7	17	CASSRGLAPTSSYEQYF	TGTGCCAGCAGCCGTGGACTAGCGCCTACGAGCTCCTACGAGCAGTACTTC
.	TRBV6-6	.	TRBJ1-1	11	CASSTAYLFVF	TGTGCCAGCAGCACCGCTTATCTGTTTGTCTTT
.	TRBV4-1	.	TRBJ1-5	14	CASSLYLGHQPQHF	TGCGCCAGCAGCCTATACTTAGGCCATCAGCCCCAGCATTTT
TRBD2	TRBV4-1	.	TRBJ2-1	14	CASSQLGLANEQFF	TGCGCCAGCAGCCAGCTCGGACTAGCCAATGAGCAGTTCTTC
.	TRBV5-7	once	TRBJ2-7	16	CASSLKSRGEIYEQYF	TGTGCCAGCAGTCTGAAGAGCAGGGGGGAGATCTACGAGCAGTACTTC
.	TRBV27	.	TRBJ2-1	16	CASSPNTGSDYNEQFF	TGTGCCAGCAGTCCAAATACCGGGTCCGACTACAATGAGCAGTTCTTC
.	TRBV7-9	.	TRBJ1-1	16	CASSSSGTLMNTEAFF	TGTGCCAGCAGCTCAAGTGGGACACTCATGAACACTGAAGCTTTCTTT
TRBD1	TRBV5-1	.	TRBJ1-1	16	CASSLDFRDRSSEAFF	TGCGCCAGCAGCTTGGACTTCCGGGACAGAAGTTCTGAAGCTTTCTTT
TRBD2	TRBV28	.	TRBJ2-7	16	CASSFTSGSPAYEQYF	TGTGCCAGCAGTTTTACTAGCGGGAGCCCCGCCTACGAGCAGTACTTC
TRBD2	TRBV28	.	TRBJ2-7	17	CASSSGTSGTLNYEQYF	TGTGCCAGCAGCTCCGGGACTAGCGGGACCCTAAACTACGAGCAGTACTTC
.	TRBV27	.	TRBJ2-7	13	CASTLSSSYEQYF	TGTGCCAGCACCCTATCAAGCTCCTACGAGCAGTACTTC
TRBD2	TRBV7-9	.	TRBJ2-7	16	CASSFPRTSGTYEQYF	TGTGCCAGCAGCTTCCCTCGGACTAGCGGAACCTACGAGCAGTACTTC
.	TRBV7-2	.	TRBJ2-7	11	CASSLWDEQYF	TGTGCCAGCAGCTTATGGGACGAGCAGTACTTC
.	TRBV10-3	.	TRBJ2-1	15	CAISESLGGNYEQFF	TGTGCCATCAGTGAGTCATTAGGGGGAAACTATGAGCAGTTCTTC
.	TRBV27	.	TRBJ2-2	15	CASSFGFRGTGELFF	TGTGCCAGCAGTTTCGGTTTCAGGGGAACCGGGGAGCTGTTTTTT
TRBD1	TRBV2	.	TRBJ2-4	13	CASGQGVENIQYF	TGTGCCAGCGGACAGGGGGTAGAAAACATTCAGTACTTC
TRBD1	TRBV27	.	TRBJ1-2	13	CASSTSGGYGYTF	TGTGCCAGCAGTACCTCAGGGGGCTATGGCTACACCTTC